This is a list of T cell receptor beta chains from one sample in a study of cytomegalovirus exposure and HLA in healthy donors. Assay used: immunoSEQ multiplex PCR; TCRdb lists only in-frame clones, some missing. The data hold about 200,000 clones, with 80% to 90% observed a single time. The sequencing sample was made of PBMCs. All receptors come from a man younger than 40 in good health and CMV-seronegative. CDR3s include the opening cysteine and the closing phenylalanine or tryptophan. Fields, in order: clone size, D gene, J gene, V gene, CDR3 length, CDR3 protein, CDR3 DNA. A D gene is named only where the DNA matches it firmly. Only part of the rows carry a size: once, few, many, or a class if the clone is expanded.

NA,NA,TRBJ1-2,TRBV2,14,CASSLESSNYGYTF,TGTGCCAGCTCGTTAGAGTCCTCTAACTATGGCTACACCTTC
NA,TRBD2,TRBJ2-7,TRBV7-8,14,CASSLSGADYEQYF,TGTGCCAGCAGCTTAAGCGGGGCCGACTACGAGCAGTACTTC
NA,NA,TRBJ2-7,TRBV5-1,18,CASSNPGPRMVGSYEQYF,TGCGCCAGCAGCAATCCGGGTCCGAGGATGGTTGGGTCTTACGAGCAGTACTTC
NA,NA,TRBJ2-4,TRBV15,14,CATSDRRGENIQYF,TGTGCCACCAGCGACCGACGGGGAGAAAACATTCAGTACTTC
NA,TRBD2,TRBJ2-3,TRBV9,16,CASSVGAPTSEDTQYF,TGTGCCAGCAGCGTAGGAGCGCCGACTAGCGAGGATACGCAGTATTTT
NA,NA,TRBJ1-5,TRBV16,14,CASSQLIGYQPQHF,TGTGCCAGCAGCCAATTAATCGGGTACCAGCCCCAGCATTTT
once,NA,TRBJ2-5,TRBV14,17,CASSQEKGVRGGETQYF,TGTGCCAGCAGCCAAGAGAAGGGGGTCCGAGGGGGAGAGACCCAGTACTTC
NA,TRBD1,TRBJ1-6,TRBV14,15,CASSQEGGTNSPLHF,TGTGCCAGCAGCCAAGAAGGGGGCACGAATTCACCCCTCCACTTT
NA,TRBD2,TRBJ2-1,TRBV18,15,CASSPGLAGGNEQFF,TGTGCCAGCTCACCTGGACTAGCGGGGGGGAATGAGCAGTTCTTC
NA,TRBD2,TRBJ2-3,TRBV4-3,16,CASSPQAGARTDTQYF,TGCGCCAGCAGCCCCCAAGCGGGGGCCCGCACAGATACGCAGTATTTT